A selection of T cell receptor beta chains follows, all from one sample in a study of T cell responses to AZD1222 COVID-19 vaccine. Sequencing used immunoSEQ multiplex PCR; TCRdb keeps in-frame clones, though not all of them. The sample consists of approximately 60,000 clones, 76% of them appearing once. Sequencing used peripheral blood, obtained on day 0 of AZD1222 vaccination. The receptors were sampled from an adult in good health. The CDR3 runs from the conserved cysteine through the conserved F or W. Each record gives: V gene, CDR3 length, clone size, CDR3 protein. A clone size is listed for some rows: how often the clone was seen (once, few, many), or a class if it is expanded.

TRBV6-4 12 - CATGREVNTIYF
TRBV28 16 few CASSPGLILSGNTIYF
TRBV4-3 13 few CASSPTAGLEQYF
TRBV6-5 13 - CASRGQGNNEQFF
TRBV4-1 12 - CASSQGSGELFF
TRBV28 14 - CASSLRQPPYGYTF
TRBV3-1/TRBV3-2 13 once CASSPLDVGILTF
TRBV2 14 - CASSVEGANSPLHF
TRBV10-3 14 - CAISEGGPGNTIYF
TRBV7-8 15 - CASSLRDRGLNEQFF
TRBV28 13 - CASSLFLNQPQHF
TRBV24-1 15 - CATSGSGGGTGELFF
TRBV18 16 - CASSRQGPPTNEKLFF
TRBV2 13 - CGSRGLGNTEAFF
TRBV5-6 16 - CASSLGSGVPQETQYF
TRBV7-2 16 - CASSIRDSMGDNEQFF
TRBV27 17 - CASSLRGRSSYNSPLHF
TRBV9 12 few CASSNQGAQAFF
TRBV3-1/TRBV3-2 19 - CASSHSSGGHQEGTDTQYF
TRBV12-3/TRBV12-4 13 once CASSQQGVFEAFF
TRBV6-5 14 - CASSPGGHSTEAFF
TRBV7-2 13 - CASSSGAQGGYTF